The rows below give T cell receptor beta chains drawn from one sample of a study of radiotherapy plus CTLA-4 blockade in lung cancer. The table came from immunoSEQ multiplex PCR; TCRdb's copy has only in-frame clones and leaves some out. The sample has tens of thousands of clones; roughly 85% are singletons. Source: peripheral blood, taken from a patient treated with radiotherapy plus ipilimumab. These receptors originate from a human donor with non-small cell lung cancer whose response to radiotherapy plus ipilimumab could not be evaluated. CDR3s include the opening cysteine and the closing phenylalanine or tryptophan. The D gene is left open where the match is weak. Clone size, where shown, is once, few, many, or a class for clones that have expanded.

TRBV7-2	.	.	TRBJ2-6	TGTGCCAGCAGCTCTACAGCTTCTGGGGCCAACGTCCTGACTTTC	CASSSTASGANVLTF
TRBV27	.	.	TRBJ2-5	TGTGCCAGCAGTTTATATGCCCTCGGGGAAGAGACCCAGTACTTC	CASSLYALGEETQYF
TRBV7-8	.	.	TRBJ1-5	TGTGCCAGCAGCCCCTTATCGGAGAGGATAGGGGGTTTGGCCCAGCATTTT	CASSPLSERIGGLAQHF
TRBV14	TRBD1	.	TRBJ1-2	TGTGCCAGCAGCCGGGACAGGTTAAACCTAAACTATGGCTACACCTTC	CASSRDRLNLNYGYTF
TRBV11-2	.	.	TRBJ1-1	TGTGCCAGCAGCTTACAGACCGGGCGGGGGATGAACACTGAAGCTTTCTTT	CASSLQTGRGMNTEAFF
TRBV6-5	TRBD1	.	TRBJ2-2	TGTGCCAGCAGGTCGGGACAGGGAACCGGGGAGCTGTTTTTT	CASRSGQGTGELFF
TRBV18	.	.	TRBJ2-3	TGTGCCAGCTCTCACCGGGACTCGGCGGATACGCAGTATTTT	CASSHRDSADTQYF
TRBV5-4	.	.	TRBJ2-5	TGTGCCAGCAGTAGCCGGGAGATCCGCGAAGAGACCCAGTACTTC	CASSSREIREETQYF
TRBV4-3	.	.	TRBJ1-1	TGCGCCAGCAGCCCAGACCCGCGGGACACTGAAGCTTTCTTT	CASSPDPRDTEAFF
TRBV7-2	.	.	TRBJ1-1	TGTGCCAGCAGCAGCCGGACAGAGCACACTGAAGCTTTCTTT	CASSSRTEHTEAFF
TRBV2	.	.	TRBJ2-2	TGTGCCAGCAGTGAATGGGGGCTGTCGGGAAGAGGGGAGCTGTTTTTT	CASSEWGLSGRGELFF
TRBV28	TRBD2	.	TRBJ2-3	TGTGCCAGCAGTGGCTGGGCGGGAGGGTCCGGAGATACGCAGTATTTT	CASSGWAGGSGDTQYF
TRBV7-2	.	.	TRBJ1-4	TGTGCCAGCAGCTTGGGGCTTGGAGGGGAAAAACTGTTTTTT	CASSLGLGGEKLFF
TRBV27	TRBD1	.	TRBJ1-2	TGTGCCAGCAGCCGGGGACAGGGCAACGGCTACACCTTC	CASSRGQGNGYTF
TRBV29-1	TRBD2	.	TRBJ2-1	TGCAGCGGGGCCGGGACTAGCGGGTACAATGAGCAGTTCTTC	CSGAGTSGYNEQFF
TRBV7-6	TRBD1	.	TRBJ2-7	TGTGCCAGCAGTTCCGGGACAGAAGCCTACGAGCAGTACTTC	CASSSGTEAYEQYF
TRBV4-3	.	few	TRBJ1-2	TGCGCCAGCAGCCTCAACTGGGGGGGGTCTGGGGGCTACACCTTC	CASSLNWGGSGGYTF